This T cell receptor (beta chain) was profiled in a study of CD8+ T cells in alopecia areata. Overall study findings and caveats: Lesional scalp displayed greater clonality than normal scalp, most notably in alopecia totalis/universalis.

This clone came up a few times. Its antigen is still unknown. Reverse transcription of extracted RNA yielded cDNA, which provided the sequencing template. Libraries were prepared by immunoSEQ multiplex PCR; TCRdb keeps only in-frame clonotypes and omits some of them. The data contain around 29,000 clones, about three fifths of them seen just once; the ten biggest clones take up more than 15%. Germline CDR1 reads SGHDN; CDR2 reads FVKESK. There are 17 residues in the CDR3. V dropped 0 bases and J dropped 2; count of bases not matched to a gene: 5. Peripheral blood and lesional scalp punch biopsies came from alopecia areata patients.

The source material was NKG2D-high CD8+ T cells sorted from blood. The rearrangement joins TRBV14 to TRBJ2-3, with TRBD2 matching over 10 bases. The TCR originated in a human donor with alopecia areata. CDR3 residues: CASSQDFTSGATDTQYF. CDR3 nucleotides: TGTGCCAGCAGCCAAGATTTCACTAGCGGGGCCACAGATACGCAGTATTTT.